The T cell receptor (beta chain) described here comes from a study of glioma-infiltrating T cells after dendritic cell vaccination. As to time point: after dendritic cell vaccination, including at tumor progression/relapse. Before vaccination, two weeks after the third vaccination, and at progression, PBMC were collected. The assay was immunoSEQ multiplex PCR, and TCRdb's table has in-frame clones only and misses some. The table records more than 45,000 clones, about four fifths of them present only once. The TCR sequence derives from a human donor with glioblastoma. Sequenced material: blood, taken after dendritic cell vaccination.

CDR3 nucleotide sequence: TGTGCCAGCTCACCACTACGGGACAGTGGGACAGATACGCAGTATTTT. Its protein product is CASSPLRDSGTDTQYF. V and J are TRBV18 and TRBJ2-3; 7 positions match TRBD1. The germline gives CDR1 KGHSH, CDR2 LQKENI. Trimming at V came to 1 base and at J to 3 bases, leaving 7 bases not matched to a gene. CDR3 length equals 16 residues. The whole variable domain, remainder taken from reference TRBV18 and TRBJ2-3, is NAGVMQNPRHLVRRRGQEARLRCSPMKGHSHVYWYRQLPEEGLKFMVYLQKENIIDESGMPKERFSAEFPKEGPSILRIQQVVRGDSAAYFCASSPLRDSGTDTQYFGPGTRLTVL.